This T cell receptor beta chain was documented in a study of Graves' ophthalmopathy and Graves' hyperthyroidism. This clonotype showed up many times. Moderately to severely active ophthalmopathy under 3 months, CAS at least 3, NOSPECS at least 4. The CDR3 is 12 amino acids. Germline-derived CDR1 and CDR2 are SQVTM and ANQGSEA. The ends lost 0 bases at V and 11 bases at J; junction bases unmatched: 5. RNA transcripts served as template for amplifying TCR beta CDR3 sequences. The workflow started with a first-round RT-PCR run with HTBI primers and then moved on to a second-round multiplex PCR. TCRdb reprocessed the multiplex PCR reads via MiXCR and lists one record per CDR3 protein. The sample holds fewer than 600,000 distinct CDR3 sequences, over 13% seen once.

The TCR comes from a woman in her 30s with Graves' ophthalmopathy. The V gene is TRBV29-1, the J gene TRBJ1-1; the match to TRBD1 covers 8 bases. The specimen sequenced was blood. The CDR3 here is CSVEDQGAPAFF. The CDR3 DNA reads as TGCAGCGTTGAAGATCAGGGGGCGCCTGCTTTCTTT.